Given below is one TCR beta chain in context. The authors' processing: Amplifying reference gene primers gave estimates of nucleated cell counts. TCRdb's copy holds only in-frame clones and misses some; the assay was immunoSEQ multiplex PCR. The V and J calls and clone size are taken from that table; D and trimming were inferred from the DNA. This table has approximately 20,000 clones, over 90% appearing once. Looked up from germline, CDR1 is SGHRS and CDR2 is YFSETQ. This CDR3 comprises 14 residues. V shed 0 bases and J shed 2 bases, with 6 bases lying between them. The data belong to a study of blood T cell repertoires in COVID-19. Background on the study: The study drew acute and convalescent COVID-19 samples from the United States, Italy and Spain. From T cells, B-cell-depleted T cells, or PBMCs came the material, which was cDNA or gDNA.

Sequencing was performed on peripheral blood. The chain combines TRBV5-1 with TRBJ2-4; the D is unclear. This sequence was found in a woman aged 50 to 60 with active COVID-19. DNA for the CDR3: TGCGCCAGCAGCTTGGGGCAGACCAAAAACATTCAGTACTTC. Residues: CASSLGQTKNIQYF.